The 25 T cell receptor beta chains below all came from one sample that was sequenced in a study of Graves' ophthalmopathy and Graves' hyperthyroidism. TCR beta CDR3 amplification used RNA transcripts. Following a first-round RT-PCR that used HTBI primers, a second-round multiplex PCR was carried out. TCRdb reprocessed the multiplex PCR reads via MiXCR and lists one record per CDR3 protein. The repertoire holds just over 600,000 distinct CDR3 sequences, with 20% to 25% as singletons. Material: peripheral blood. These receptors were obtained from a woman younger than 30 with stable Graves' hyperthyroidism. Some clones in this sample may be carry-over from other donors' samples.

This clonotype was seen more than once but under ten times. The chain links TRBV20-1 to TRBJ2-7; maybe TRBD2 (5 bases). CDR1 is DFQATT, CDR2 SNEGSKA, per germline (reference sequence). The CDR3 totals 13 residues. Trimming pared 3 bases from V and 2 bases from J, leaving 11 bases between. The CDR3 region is CSARKRTAYEQYF. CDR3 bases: TGCAGTGCTAGGAAGCGGACGGCCTACGAGCAGTACTTC.

For the CDR3, the DNA is TGTGCCAGCAGTTTTGGGGCAGGGGGCAATCAGCCCCAGCATTTT. Its translation: CASSFGAGGNQPQHF. The chain is built from TRBV12-3 or TRBV12-4 and TRBJ1-5, with a tentative D call TRBD1 (6 bases). With 3 bases removed from V and 2 bases from J, the gap between germline ends came to 11 bases. The CDR3 has 15 residues.

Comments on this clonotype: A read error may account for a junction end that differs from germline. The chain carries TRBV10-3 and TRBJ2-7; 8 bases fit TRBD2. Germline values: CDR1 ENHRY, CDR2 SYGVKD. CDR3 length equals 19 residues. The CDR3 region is CTISEPDGLWGLDTYEQYF. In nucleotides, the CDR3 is TGTACCATCAGTGAGCCGGACGGTTTGTGGGGACTAGATACCTACGAGCAGTACTTC.

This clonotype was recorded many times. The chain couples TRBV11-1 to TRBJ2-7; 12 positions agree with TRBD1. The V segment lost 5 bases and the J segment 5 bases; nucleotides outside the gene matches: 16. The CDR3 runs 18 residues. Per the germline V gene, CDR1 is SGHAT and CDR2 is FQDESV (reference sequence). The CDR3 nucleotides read TGTGCCAGCAGCCATCTACGGGACAGGGGGCTCGTTATCCACGAGCAGTACTTC. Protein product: CASSHLRDRGLVIHEQYF.

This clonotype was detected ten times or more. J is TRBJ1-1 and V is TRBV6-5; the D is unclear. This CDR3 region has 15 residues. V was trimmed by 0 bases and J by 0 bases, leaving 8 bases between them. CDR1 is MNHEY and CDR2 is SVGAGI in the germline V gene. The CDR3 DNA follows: TGTGCCAGCAGTTACTCGATCCGAATGAACACTGAAGCTTTCTTT. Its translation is CASSYSIRMNTEAFF.

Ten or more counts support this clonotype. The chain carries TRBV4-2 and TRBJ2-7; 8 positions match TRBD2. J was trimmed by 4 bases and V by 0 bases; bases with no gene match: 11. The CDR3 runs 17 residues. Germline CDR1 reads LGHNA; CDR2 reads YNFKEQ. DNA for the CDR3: TGTGCCAGCAGCCAAGATATGGCGGGGGGACCGTCTTACGAGCAGTACTTC. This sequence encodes CASSQDMAGGPSYEQYF.

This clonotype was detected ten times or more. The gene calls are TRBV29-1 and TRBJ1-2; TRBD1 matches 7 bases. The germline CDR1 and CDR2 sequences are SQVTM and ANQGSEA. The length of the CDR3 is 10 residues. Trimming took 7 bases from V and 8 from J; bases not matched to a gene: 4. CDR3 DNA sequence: TGCAGCGCCGGGACAGAGGGCTACACCTTC. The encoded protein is CSAGTEGYTF.

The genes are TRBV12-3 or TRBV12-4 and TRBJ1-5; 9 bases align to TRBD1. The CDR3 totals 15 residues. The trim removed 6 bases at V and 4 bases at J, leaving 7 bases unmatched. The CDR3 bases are TGTGCCAGCAGCACGGACAGGGGATTAAATCAGCCCCAGCATTTT. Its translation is CASSTDRGLNQPQHF.

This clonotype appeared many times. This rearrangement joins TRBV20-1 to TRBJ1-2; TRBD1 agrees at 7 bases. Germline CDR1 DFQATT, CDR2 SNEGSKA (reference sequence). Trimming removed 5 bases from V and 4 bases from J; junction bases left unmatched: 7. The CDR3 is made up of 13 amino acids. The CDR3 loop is CSAETGESYGYTF. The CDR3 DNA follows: TGCAGTGCTGAAACAGGGGAAAGCTATGGCTACACCTTC.

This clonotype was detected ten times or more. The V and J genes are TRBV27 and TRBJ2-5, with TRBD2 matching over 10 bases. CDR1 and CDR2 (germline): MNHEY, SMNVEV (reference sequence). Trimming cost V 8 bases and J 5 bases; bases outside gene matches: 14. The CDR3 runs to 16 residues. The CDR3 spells CASSPRPSGGGETQYF. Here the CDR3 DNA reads TGTGCCAGCTCGCCCCGGCCCAGCGGGGGGGGGGAGACCCAGTACTTC.

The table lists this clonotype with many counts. CDR3 DNA: TGTGCCCAGGGCCGCGTCTCAAACACTGAAGCTTTCTTT. Amino acids: CAQGRVSNTEAFF. The V gene is TRBV12-5, the J gene TRBJ1-1, with D possibly matching TRBD1 (5 bases). The CDR3 is made up of 13 amino acids. The germline V gene encodes CDR1 LGHNT and CDR2 FRNRAP. Drawing the rest from reference TRBV12-5 and TRBJ1-1, the complete variable domain is DARVTQTPRHKVTEMGQEVTMRCQPILGHNTVFWYRQTMMQGLELLAYFRNRAPLDDSGMPKDRFSAEMPDATLATLKIQPSEPRDSAVYFCAQGRVSNTEAFFGQGTRLTVV.

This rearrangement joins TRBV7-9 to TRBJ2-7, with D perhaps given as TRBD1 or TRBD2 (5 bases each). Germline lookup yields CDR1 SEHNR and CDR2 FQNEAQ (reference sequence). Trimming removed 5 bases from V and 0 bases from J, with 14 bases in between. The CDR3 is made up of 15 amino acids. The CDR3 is CASSPGTGSSYEQYV. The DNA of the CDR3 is TGTGCCAGCAGCCCCGGGACGGGGAGCTCCTACGAGCAGTACGTC.

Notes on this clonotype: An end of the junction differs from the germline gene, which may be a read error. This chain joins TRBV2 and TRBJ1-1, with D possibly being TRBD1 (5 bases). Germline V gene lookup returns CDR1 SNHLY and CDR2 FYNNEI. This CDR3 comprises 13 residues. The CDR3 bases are TGTGCCAGCAGTGGGACAATGAACACTGAAGCTCTCTTT. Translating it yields CASSGTMNTEALF. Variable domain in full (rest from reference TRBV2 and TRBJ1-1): EPEVTQTPSHQVTQMGQEVILRCVPISNHLYFYWYRQILGQKVEFLVSFYNNEISEKSEIFDDQFSVERPDGSNFTLKIRSTKLEDSAMYFCASSGTMNTEALFGQGTRLTVV.

The DNA of the CDR3 is TGTGCCAGCAGTCGACTAATGCTGACTAGCGGTAACTACGAGCAGTACTTC. Translated: CASSRLMLTSGNYEQYF. V and J are TRBV13 and TRBJ2-7; TRBD2 matches 9 bases. Germline V gene sequence: CDR1 PRHDT, CDR2 FYEKMQ (reference sequence). The CDR3 runs 17 residues. J was trimmed by 3 bases and V by 6 bases; bases with no gene match: 15.

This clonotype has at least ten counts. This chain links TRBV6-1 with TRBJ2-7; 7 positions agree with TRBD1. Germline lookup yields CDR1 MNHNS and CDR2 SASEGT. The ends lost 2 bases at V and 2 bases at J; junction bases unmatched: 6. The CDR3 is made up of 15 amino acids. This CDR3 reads CASSEWETGTYEQYF. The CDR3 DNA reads TGTGCCAGCAGTGAATGGGAGACAGGGACCTACGAGCAGTACTTC.

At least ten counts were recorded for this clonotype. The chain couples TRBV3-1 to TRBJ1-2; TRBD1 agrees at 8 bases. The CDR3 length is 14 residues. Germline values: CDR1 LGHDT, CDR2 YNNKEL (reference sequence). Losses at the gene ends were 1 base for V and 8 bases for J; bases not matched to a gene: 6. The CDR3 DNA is TGTGCCAGCAGCCAAGCAGGGGGCGCGCGGGGCTACACCTTC. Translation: CASSQAGGARGYTF. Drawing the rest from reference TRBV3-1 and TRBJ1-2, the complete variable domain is DTAVSQTPKYLVTQMGNDKSIKCEQNLGHDTMYWYKQDSKKFLKIMFSYNNKELIINETVPNRFSPKSPDKAHLNLHINSLELGDSAVYFCASSQAGGARGYTFGSGTRLTVV.

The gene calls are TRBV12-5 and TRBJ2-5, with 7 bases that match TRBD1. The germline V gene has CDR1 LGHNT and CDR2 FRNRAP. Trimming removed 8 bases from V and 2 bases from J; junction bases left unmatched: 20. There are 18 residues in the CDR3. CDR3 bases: TGTGCTAGTTCCGTACGTACAGGGGCCGCCCGACTTCAAGAGACCCAGTACTTC. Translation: CASSVRTGAARLQETQYF.

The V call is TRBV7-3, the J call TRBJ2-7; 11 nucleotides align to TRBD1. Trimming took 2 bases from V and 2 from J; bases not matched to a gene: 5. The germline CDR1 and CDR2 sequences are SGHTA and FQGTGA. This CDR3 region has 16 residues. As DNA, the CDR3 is TGTGCCAGCAGCTTAGACGGGACAGGGGGAACCTACGAGCAGTACTTC. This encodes CASSLDGTGGTYEQYF.

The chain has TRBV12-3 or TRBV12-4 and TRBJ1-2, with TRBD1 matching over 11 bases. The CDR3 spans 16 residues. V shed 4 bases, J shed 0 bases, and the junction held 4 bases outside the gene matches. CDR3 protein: CASSSGTGGANYGYTF. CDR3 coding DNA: TGTGCCAGCAGTTCCGGGACAGGGGGAGCTAACTATGGCTACACCTTC.

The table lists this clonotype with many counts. CDR3 sequence: CASSLMGFRSPLHF. CDR3 bases: TGTGCCAGCAGTTTGATGGGGTTTCGCTCACCCCTCCACTTT. The chain carries TRBV12-3 or TRBV12-4 and TRBJ1-6; D is unresolved. The CDR3 loop spans 14 amino acids. V was shortened by 3 bases and J by 10 bases, with 13 bases between the two germline ends.

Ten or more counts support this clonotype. This CDR3 is CASSPQDSYGYTF. The CDR3 DNA is TGTGCCAGCAGTCCTCAGGACAGCTATGGCTACACCTTC. The gene calls are TRBV2 and TRBJ1-2; the D gene is possibly TRBD1 (6 bases). Germline-derived CDR1 and CDR2 are SNHLY and FYNNEI. V lost 5 bases, J lost 4 bases, and 11 bases lay in between. This CDR3 contains 13 residues.

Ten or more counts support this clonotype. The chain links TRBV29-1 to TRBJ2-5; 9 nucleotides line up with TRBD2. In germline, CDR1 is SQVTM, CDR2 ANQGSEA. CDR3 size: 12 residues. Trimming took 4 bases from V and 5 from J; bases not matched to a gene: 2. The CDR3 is CSVARGGETQYF. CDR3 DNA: TGCAGCGTTGCGCGGGGGGGCGAGACCCAGTACTTC.

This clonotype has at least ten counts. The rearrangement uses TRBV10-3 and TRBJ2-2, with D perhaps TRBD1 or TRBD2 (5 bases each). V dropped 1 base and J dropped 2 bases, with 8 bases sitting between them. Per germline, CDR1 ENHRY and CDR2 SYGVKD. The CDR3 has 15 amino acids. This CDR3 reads CAISELRGNTGELFF. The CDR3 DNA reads TGTGCCATCAGTGAGTTGAGGGGAAACACCGGGGAGCTGTTTTTT.

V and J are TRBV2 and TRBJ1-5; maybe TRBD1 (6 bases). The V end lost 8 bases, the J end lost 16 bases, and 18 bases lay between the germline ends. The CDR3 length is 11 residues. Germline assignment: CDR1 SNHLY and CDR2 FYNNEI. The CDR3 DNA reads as TGTGCCAGCTCGATCGGGGGCCCGTTCCATTTT. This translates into CASSIGGPFHF.

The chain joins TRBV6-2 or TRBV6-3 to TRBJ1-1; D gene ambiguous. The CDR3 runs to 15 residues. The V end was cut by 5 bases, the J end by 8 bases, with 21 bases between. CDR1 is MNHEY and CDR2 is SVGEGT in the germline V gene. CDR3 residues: CASSDGVSEKAEAFF. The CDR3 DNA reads TGTGCCAGCAGTGATGGAGTTTCGGAGAAAGCAGAAGCTTTCTTT.